The 18 T cell receptor beta chains listed next were all sequenced from one sample in a study of T cell responses to AZD1222 COVID-19 vaccine. The repertoire was sequenced with immunoSEQ multiplex PCR; TCRdb's copy has only in-frame clones and lacks some. Counted here are roughly 130,000 clones, roughly 84% occurring once; the ten biggest clones make up 9.5% to 15%. Sequencing was performed on peripheral blood, taken on day 0 of AZD1222 vaccination. These receptors came from an adult in good health.

The J gene is TRBJ1-1, the V gene TRBV18; 7 bases are a match to TRBD1. The V gene's germline CDR1 is KGHSH and CDR2 LQKENI. The CDR3 has 14 residues. V lost 3 bases and J lost 3; bases outside the gene matches: 4. The CDR3 reads CASSPQGVDTEAFF. The CDR3 region has the DNA TGTGCCAGCTCACCTCAGGGGGTAGACACTGAAGCTTTCTTT. Together with reference TRBV18 and TRBJ1-1, the CDR3 gives the full variable domain: NAGVMQNPRHLVRRRGQEARLRCSPMKGHSHVYWYRQLPEEGLKFMVYLQKENIIDESGMPKERFSAEFPKEGPSILRIQQVVRGDSAAYFCASSPQGVDTEAFFGQGTRLTVV.

V gene TRBV19 combines with J gene TRBJ1-3, with TRBD1 as a possible D gene (6 bases). The CDR3 is made up of 15 amino acids. With 6 bases removed from V and 0 bases from J, the gap between germline ends came to 12 bases. CDR1 LNHDA and CDR2 SQIVND come from the germline V gene (reference sequence). CDR3 DNA: TGTGCCAGTAGACATGCAGGGGACTCTGGAAACACCATATATTTT. This gives the protein CASRHAGDSGNTIYF.

The chain carries TRBV9 and TRBJ2-1; 8 bases match TRBD1. Trimming cost V 2 bases and J 0 bases; bases outside gene matches: 7. The CDR3 has 17 amino acids. Germline CDR1 is SGDLS and CDR2 is YYNGEE. CDR3 amino acids: CASSVGQVVSSYNEQFF. In DNA, the CDR3 is TGTGCCAGCAGCGTGGGACAGGTTGTTAGCTCCTACAATGAGCAGTTCTTC.

The chain is built from TRBV19 and TRBJ1-3; TRBD1 matches 8 bases. Germline CDR1 LNHDA, CDR2 SQIVND (reference sequence). The CDR3 runs to 14 residues. Trimming removed 5 bases from V and 6 bases from J; junction bases left unmatched: 6. The CDR3, as DNA: TGTGCCAGTAGTTTTGGACAGGGCGAAAACACCATATATTTT. Protein product: CASSFGQGENTIYF.

The rearrangement joins TRBV5-4 to TRBJ2-2; D unclear. V shed 0 bases and J shed 1 base, with 10 bases lying between them. The CDR3 consists of 16 residues. The V gene's germline CDR1 is SGHNT and CDR2 YYREEE (reference sequence). DNA of the CDR3: TGTGCCAGCAGCTTGGCCCCGGGTTGGAACACCGGGGAGCTGTTTTTT. Its protein product is CASSLAPGWNTGELFF. Complete variable domain (other parts from reference TRBV5-4 and TRBJ2-2): ETGVTQSPTHLIKTRGQQVTLRCSSQSGHNTVSWYQQALGQGPQFIFQYYREEENGRGNFPPRFSGLQFPNYSSELNVNALELDDSALYLCASSLAPGWNTGELFFGEGSRLTVL.

The chain joins TRBV18 to TRBJ1-2, with unresolved D. Trimming took 2 bases from V and 4 from J, leaving 20 bases between them. This CDR3 region has 17 residues. Germline V lookup: CDR1 KGHSH, CDR2 LQKENI. Here the CDR3 reads CASSPSSYGRGSYGYTF. In DNA form, the CDR3 reads TGTGCCAGCTCACCATCATCCTACGGACGGGGTTCCTATGGCTACACCTTC.

This rearrangement joins TRBV7-9 to TRBJ2-1, with TRBD2 matching over 9 bases. The germline V gene has CDR1 SEHNR and CDR2 FQNEAQ (reference sequence). This CDR3 comprises 17 residues. V was clipped by 0 bases and J by 7 bases; unmatched bases: 10. The CDR3 region has the DNA TGTGCCAGCAGCTTAGCGTCGAGCGGGAGGCCGGGGAATGAGCAGTTCTTC. Translating it yields CASSLASSGRPGNEQFF.

The chain couples TRBV5-1 to TRBJ2-5; 9 bases fit TRBD1. Looked up from germline, CDR1 is SGHRS and CDR2 is YFSETQ. V lost 0 bases, J lost 3 bases, and 6 bases stayed unmatched. The CDR3 sequence is 16 residues long. Here the CDR3 DNA reads TGCGCCAGCAGCTTGGGGACAGGGGTCTTCAAAGAGACCCAGTACTTC. Its protein product is CASSLGTGVFKETQYF.

The chain links TRBV27 to TRBJ2-7; TRBD1 matches 8 bases. The CDR3 runs to 13 residues. V lost 3 bases, J lost 3 bases, and 1 base stayed unmatched. CDR1 is MNHEY and CDR2 is SMNVEV in the germline V gene (reference sequence). In DNA, the CDR3 is TGTGCCAGCAGTTTTACAGGGGGCTACGAGCAGTACTTC. The encoded protein is CASSFTGGYEQYF.

V gene TRBV3-1 (or the pseudogene TRBV3-2) combines with J gene TRBJ1-2; no definite D call. V lost 1 base and J 4 bases, leaving 7 bases between the germline ends. The CDR3 has 13 amino acids. Per the germline V gene, CDR1 is LGHDT and CDR2 is YNNKEL (reference sequence). The CDR3 DNA is TGTGCCAGCAGCCAAGCAGAGCGCTATGGCTACACCTTC. Protein sequence: CASSQAERYGYTF.

The chain couples TRBV4-3 to TRBJ2-3; tentative D call: TRBD2 (6 bases). The length of the CDR3 is 14 residues. Germline CDR1 reads LGHNA; CDR2 reads YSLEER. V dropped 1 base and J dropped 4 bases, with 9 bases sitting between them. The CDR3 reads CASSQGRGSDTQYF. The CDR3 nucleotides read TGCGCCAGCAGCCAAGGGCGGGGTTCAGATACGCAGTATTTT.

This rearrangement joins TRBV2 to TRBJ2-5; possibly TRBD1 for D (6 bases). The CDR3 has 13 amino acids. CDR1 and CDR2 (germline): SNHLY, FYNNEI. The germline V and J ends were trimmed by 2 bases and 3 bases, with 7 bases remaining between them. The CDR3 DNA sequence: TGTGCCAGCAGTGAAACAGGGAAAGAGACCCAGTACTTC. Translation: CASSETGKETQYF.

This clone has only one observation. The chain recombines TRBV6-5 with TRBJ1-5; D is uncertain. Germline assignment: CDR1 MNHEY and CDR2 SVGAGI. The length of the CDR3 is 13 residues. The ends were cut back, 2 bases at V and 4 bases at J, with 6 bases in the middle. As DNA, the CDR3 is TGTGCCAGCAGTTACCTGGGGAATCAGCCCCAGCATTTT. Translation gives CASSYLGNQPQHF.

The chain is built from TRBV5-1 and TRBJ1-2; 8 bases align to TRBD1. This CDR3 has 15 amino acids. J was trimmed by 4 bases and V by 0 bases; bases with no gene match: 5. The germline V gene has CDR1 SGHRS and CDR2 YFSETQ. CDR3 DNA: TGCGCCAGCAGCTTGGCGCCAGGGGGCGGCTATGGCTACACCTTC. Translating it yields CASSLAPGGGYGYTF.

The genes are TRBV7-2 and TRBJ1-2; weak D call: TRBD1 (5 bases). Germline values: CDR1 SGHTA, CDR2 FQGNSA. Between the trimmed V and J ends, which lost 0 bases and 4 bases, there was a span of 12 bases. This CDR3 is built from 15 residues. CDR3 residues: CASSLARSGPYGYTF. Written as DNA, the CDR3 is TGTGCCAGCAGCTTAGCCCGATCGGGGCCCTATGGCTACACCTTC. Full variable domain (missing parts from reference TRBV7-2 and TRBJ1-2): GAGVSQSPSNKVTEKGKDVELRCDPISGHTALYWYRQSLGQGLEFLIYFQGNSAPDKSGLPSDRFSAERTGGSVSTLTIQRTQQEDSAVYLCASSLARSGPYGYTFGSGTRLTVV.

The CDR3 region has the DNA TGTGCCAGCAGCGTAGAGACAGGGGGTAGCGGGGCCAACGTCCTGACTTTC. Protein sequence: CASSVETGGSGANVLTF. V usage is TRBV9 and J usage is TRBJ2-6; 9 bases fit TRBD1. CDR1 is SGDLS and CDR2 is YYNGEE in the germline V gene. The length of the CDR3 is 17 residues. V lost 0 bases to trimming and J lost 4 bases; unmatched junction nucleotides: 5.

This clone was counted ten times or more. The CDR3, as DNA: TGTGCCAGCAGTCCCACTAGTTCAGTCTACGAGCAGTACTTC. Its protein product is CASSPTSSVYEQYF. This chain connects TRBV27 to TRBJ2-7, with D possibly matching TRBD2 (5 bases). V lost 5 bases and J 3 bases, leaving 14 bases between the germline ends. The CDR3 sequence is 14 residues long. Germline-derived CDR1 and CDR2 are MNHEY and SMNVEV (reference sequence).

The chain couples TRBV19 to TRBJ1-1, with 8 bases that match TRBD1. Germline loops: CDR1 LNHDA, CDR2 SQIVND (reference sequence). The CDR3 contains 15 residues. The ends lost 5 bases at V and 0 bases at J; junction bases unmatched: 5. The chain's CDR3 is CASSPRQGMNTEAFF. In DNA, the CDR3 is TGTGCCAGTAGTCCCCGACAGGGGATGAACACTGAAGCTTTCTTT. The variable domain in full, with the rest retrieved from reference TRBV19 and TRBJ1-1, is DGGITQSPKYLFRKEGQNVTLSCEQNLNHDAMYWYRQDPGQGLRLIYYSQIVNDFQKGDIAEGYSVSREKKESFPLTVTSAQKNPTAFYLCASSPRQGMNTEAFFGQGTRLTVV.